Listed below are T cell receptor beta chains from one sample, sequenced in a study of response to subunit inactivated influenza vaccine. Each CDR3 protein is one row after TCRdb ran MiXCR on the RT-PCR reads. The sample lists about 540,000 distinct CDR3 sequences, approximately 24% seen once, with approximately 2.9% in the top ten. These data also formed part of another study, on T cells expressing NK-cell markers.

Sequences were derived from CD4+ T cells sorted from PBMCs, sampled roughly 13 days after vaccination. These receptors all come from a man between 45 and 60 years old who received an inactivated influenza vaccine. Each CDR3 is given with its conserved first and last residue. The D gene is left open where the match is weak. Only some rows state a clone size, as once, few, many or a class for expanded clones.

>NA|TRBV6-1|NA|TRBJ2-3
TGTGCCAGCGACGGGAGCACAGATACGCAGTATTTT
CASDGSTDTQYF
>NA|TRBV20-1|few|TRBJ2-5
TGCAGTACTTACAAGGGGCTAGCGATCCAAGAGACCCAGTACTTC
CSTYKGLAIQETQYF
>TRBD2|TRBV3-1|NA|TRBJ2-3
TGTGCCAGCAGCCAAGCGGGACTAGCGGCAGATACGCAGTATTTT
CASSQAGLAADTQYF
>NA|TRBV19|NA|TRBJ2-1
TGTGCCAGTAGTATCAGCGTTTCCTACAATGAGCAGTTCTTC
CASSISVSYNEQFF
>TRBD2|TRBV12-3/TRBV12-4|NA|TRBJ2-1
TGTGCCAGCAGTACCACCTTAGCGGGGGGAATATACAATGAGCAGTTCTTC
CASSTTLAGGIYNEQFF
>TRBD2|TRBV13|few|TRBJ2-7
TGTGCCAGCAGCTTAAATAGCGGGAGTGGGATCCACGAGCAGTACTTC
CASSLNSGSGIHEQYF
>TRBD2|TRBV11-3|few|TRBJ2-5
TGTGCCAGCAGCAAAAGACTAGCGGAACAAGAGACCCAGTACTTC
CASSKRLAEQETQYF
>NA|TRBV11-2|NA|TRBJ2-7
TGTGCCAGCAGCTTAGGACGAGGCGGTTCCTACGAGCAGTACTTC
CASSLGRGGSYEQYF
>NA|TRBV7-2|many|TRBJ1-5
TGTGCCAGCAGTTTGGGGCGCGGTCAGCCCCAGCATTTT
CASSLGRGQPQHF
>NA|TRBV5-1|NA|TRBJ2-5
TGCGCCAGCAGCTTCAAAAGCGGCCAAGAGACCCAGTACTTC
CASSFKSGQETQYF
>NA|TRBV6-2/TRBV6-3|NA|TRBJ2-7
TGTGCCAGCAGTTACCATGGGACAAGGTCCTCCGAGCAGTACTTC
CASSYHGTRSSEQYF
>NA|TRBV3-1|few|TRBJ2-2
TGTGCCAGCAGCCATGCACAAGAAGGGGACGCCGGGGAGCTGTTTTTT
CASSHAQEGDAGELFF
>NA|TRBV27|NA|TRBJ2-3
TGTGCCAGCAGTTTATCTGTGGCGGGCACAGATACGCAGTATTTT
CASSLSVAGTDTQYF
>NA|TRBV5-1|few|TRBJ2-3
TGCGCCAGCAGCGAGAAACAGGGAACAGATACGCAGTATTTT
CASSEKQGTDTQYF
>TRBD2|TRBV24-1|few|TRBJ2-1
TGTGCCACCGGGACTAGCGGAAACAATGAGCAGTTCTTC
CATGTSGNNEQFF
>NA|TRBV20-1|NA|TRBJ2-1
TGCAGTGCTAGAGATTTTCGGCGTACCTACAATGAGCAGTTCTTC
CSARDFRRTYNEQFF
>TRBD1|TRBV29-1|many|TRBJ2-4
TGCAGCGTTGCCGGGACAGGGAGGAACATTCAGTACTTC
CSVAGTGRNIQYF
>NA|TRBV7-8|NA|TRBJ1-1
TGTGCCAGCAGCCCGGGGGCTGGGAGCACTGAAGCTTTCTTT
CASSPGAGSTEAFF
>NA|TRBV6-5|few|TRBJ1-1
TGTGCCAGCAGTTACTCCGGGACGGTGAACACTGAAGCTTTCTTT
CASSYSGTVNTEAFF
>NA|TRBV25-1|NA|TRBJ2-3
TGTGCCAGCAGTGATTACGGGTCAGTCAGCACAGATACGCAGTATTTT
CASSDYGSVSTDTQYF
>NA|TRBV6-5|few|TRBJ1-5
TGTGCCAGCAGTTACGAACCGCCTACGGAACTGCCCCAGCATTTT
CASSYEPPTELPQHF
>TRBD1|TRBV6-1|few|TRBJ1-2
TGTGCCAGCAGCGCTACAGGGGAGGGGCGAGGCTACACCTTC
CASSATGEGRGYTF
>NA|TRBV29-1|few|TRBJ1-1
TGCAGTTGTCGGGCTACGAACACTGAAGCTTTCTTT
CSCRATNTEAFF
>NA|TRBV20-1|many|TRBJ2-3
TGCAGTGCGAGGCGGGCAAGGGGGATGACAGATACGCAGTATTTT
CSARRARGMTDTQYF
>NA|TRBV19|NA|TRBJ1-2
TGTGCCAGCCAACGATGGGACACCAGCGGCTATGGCTACACCTTC
CASQRWDTSGYGYTF
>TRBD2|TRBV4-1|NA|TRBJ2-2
TGCGCCAGCAGCCAACTCAGGTTCGGGACTAGCGGGAGGTGGAACACCGGGGAGCTGTTTTTT
CASSQLRFGTSGRWNTGELFF
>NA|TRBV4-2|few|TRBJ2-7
TGTGCCAGCAGCCAAGACCTCCTAAGACAGGTCACGGCCTACGAGCAGTACTTC
CASSQDLLRQVTAYEQYF
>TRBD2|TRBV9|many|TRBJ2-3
TGTGCCAGCAGCGTAGAACTAGCGGGGGCAGATACGCAGTATTTT
CASSVELAGADTQYF
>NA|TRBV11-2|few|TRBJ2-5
TGTGCCAGCAGCTCCGACCGGTGGGAGACCCAGTACTTC
CASSSDRWETQYF
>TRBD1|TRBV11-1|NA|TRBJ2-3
TGTGCCAGCAGCTTAAGCAGGGGGTTACTTTCCAGCACAGATACGCAGTATTTT
CASSLSRGLLSSTDTQYF
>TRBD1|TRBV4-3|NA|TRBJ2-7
TGCGCCAGCAGCCAAAGCGACAGGGGACCCTACGAGCAGTACTTC
CASSQSDRGPYEQYF
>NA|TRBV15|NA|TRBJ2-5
TGTGCCACCAGCAGAGATCAGGGACCCCAAGAGACCCAGTACTTC
CATSRDQGPQETQYF
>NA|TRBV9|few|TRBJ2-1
TGTGCCAGCAGCGGCCAACAGGCCCAACCCCTTTACAATGAGCAGTTCTTC
CASSGQQAQPLYNEQFF
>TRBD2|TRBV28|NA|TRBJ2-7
TGTGCCAGCAGGCCCCCGGGACTATCGATTCGGGAGGACGAGCAGTACTTC
CASRPPGLSIREDEQYF
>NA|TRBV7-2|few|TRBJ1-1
TGTGCCAGCAGCTTAAGACGGTGGGACACTGAAGCTTTCTTT
CASSLRRWDTEAFF
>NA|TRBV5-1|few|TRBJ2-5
TGCGCCAGCAGGAAGGCTGGGTGGCGGGTGACAATACAAGAGACCCAGTACTTC
CASRKAGWRVTIQETQYF
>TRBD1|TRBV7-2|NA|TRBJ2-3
TGTGCCAGCAGTCCCCAGACAGGGCCAGATACGCAGTATTTT
CASSPQTGPDTQYF
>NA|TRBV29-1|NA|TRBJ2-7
TGCAGCGTTGAAGGGGCGGGACAGCCCCTTGGAGAGCAGTACTTC
CSVEGAGQPLGEQYF
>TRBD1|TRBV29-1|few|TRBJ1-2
TGCAGCGCGGGACAGGACTATGGCTACACCTTC
CSAGQDYGYTF
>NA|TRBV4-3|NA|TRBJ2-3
TGCGCCAGCAGCCAAGCGGCTAGCGGCACAGATACGCAGTATTTT
CASSQAASGTDTQYF
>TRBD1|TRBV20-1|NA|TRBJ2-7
TGCAGTGCTAGACCCGGGACAGGGGGTACCTACGAGCAGTACTTC
CSARPGTGGTYEQYF
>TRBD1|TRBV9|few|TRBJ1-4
TGTGCCAGCAGCGGGGACAGGGGAGGTGAAAAACTGTTTTTT
CASSGDRGGEKLFF
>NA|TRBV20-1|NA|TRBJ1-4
TGCAGTGCTAGGCGTGAAAAACTGTTTTTT
CSARREKLFF
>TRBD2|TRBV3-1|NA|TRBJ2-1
TGTGCCAGCAGCAACATCGGGGGGGCCTACAATGAGCAGTTCTTC
CASSNIGGAYNEQFF
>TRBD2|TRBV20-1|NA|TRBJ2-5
TGCAGTGCTAGACCAGGACTAGCGGGGGGGCTTTCCCAAGAGACCCAGTACTTC
CSARPGLAGGLSQETQYF
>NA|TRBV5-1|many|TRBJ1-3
TGCGCCAGCAGCTTGGCGGTTGGAAACACCATATATTTT
CASSLAVGNTIYF
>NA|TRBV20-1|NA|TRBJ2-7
TGCAGTGCTAGCCGACGACAGGCCTTTTTGGACGAGCAGTACTTC
CSASRRQAFLDEQYF